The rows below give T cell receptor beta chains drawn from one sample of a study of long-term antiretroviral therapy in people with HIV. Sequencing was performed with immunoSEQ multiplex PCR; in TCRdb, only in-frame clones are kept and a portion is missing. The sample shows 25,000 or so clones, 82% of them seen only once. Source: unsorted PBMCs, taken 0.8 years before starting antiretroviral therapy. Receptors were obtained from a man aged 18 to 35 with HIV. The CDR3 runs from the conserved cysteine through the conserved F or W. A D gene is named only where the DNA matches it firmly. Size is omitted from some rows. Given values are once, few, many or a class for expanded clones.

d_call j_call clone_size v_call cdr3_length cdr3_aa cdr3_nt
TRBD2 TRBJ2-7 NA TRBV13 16 CASSPGPGGRTYEQYF TGTGCCAGCAGCCCAGGCCCGGGGGGGCGAACGTACGAGCAGTACTTC
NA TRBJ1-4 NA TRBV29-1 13 CSAKGGSNEKLFF TGCAGCGCTAAAGGGGGAAGTAATGAAAAACTGTTTTTT
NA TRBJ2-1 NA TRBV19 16 CASSISGRGSYNEQFF TGTGCCAGTAGTATTTCCGGCAGGGGCTCCTACAATGAGCAGTTCTTC
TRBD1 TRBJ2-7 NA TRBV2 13 CASSGTGGYEQYF TGTGCCAGTTCCGGGACAGGCGGCTACGAGCAGTACTTC
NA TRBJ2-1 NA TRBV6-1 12 CASSARDASQFF TGTGCCAGCAGTGCCAGGGACGCCTCGCAGTTCTTC
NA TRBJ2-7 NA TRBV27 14 CASSLGGPRTEQYF TGTGCCAGCAGTTTAGGGGGACCCCGCACCGAGCAGTACTTC
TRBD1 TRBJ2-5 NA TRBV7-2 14 CASSRGQDQETQYF TGTGCCAGCAGCCGGGGACAGGACCAAGAGACCCAGTACTTC
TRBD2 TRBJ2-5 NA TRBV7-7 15 CASSLGLAEQETQYF TGTGCTAGCAGCTTAGGGCTAGCGGAGCAAGAGACCCAGTACTTC
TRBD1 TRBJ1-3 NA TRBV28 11 CASSLRGRVYF TGTGCCAGCAGTTTAAGGGGGCGGGTATATTTT
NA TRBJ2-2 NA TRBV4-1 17 CASSQDPGLMTTGELFF TGCGCCAGCAGCCAAGATCCGGGACTCATGACTACCGGGGAGCTGTTTTTT
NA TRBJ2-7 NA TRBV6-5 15 CASSYSTGSSYEQYF TGTGCCAGCAGTTACTCGACCGGGAGTTCCTACGAGCAGTACTTC
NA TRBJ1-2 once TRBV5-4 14 CASSLVGANYGYTF TGTGCCAGCAGCTTAGTGGGGGCTAACTATGGCTACACCTTC
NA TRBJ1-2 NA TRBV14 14 CASSQAPISYGYTF TGTGCCAGCAGCCAAGCCCCGATATCCTATGGCTACACCTTC
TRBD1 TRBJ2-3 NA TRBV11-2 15 CASSRDSWSTDTQYF TGTGCCAGCAGCCGGGACAGTTGGAGCACAGATACGCAGTATTTT
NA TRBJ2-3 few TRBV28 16 CASSFDPESPTDTQYF TGTGCCAGCAGTTTCGATCCCGAGAGTCCCACAGATACGCAGTATTTT
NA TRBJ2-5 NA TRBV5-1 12 CASSLLQETQYF TGCGCCAGCAGCTTGTTGCAAGAGACCCAGTACTTC
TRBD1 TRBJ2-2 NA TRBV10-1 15 CASSESYRGTGELFF TGCGCCAGCAGTGAGAGCTACAGGGGAACCGGGGAGCTGTTTTTT
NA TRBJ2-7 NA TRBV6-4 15 CASSDGAASSYEQYF TGTGCCAGCAGTGACGGAGCGGCAAGCTCCTACGAGCAGTACTTC
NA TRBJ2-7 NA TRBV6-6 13 CASSYSGSTEQYF TGTGCCAGCAGTTACTCAGGGTCGACTGAGCAGTACTTC
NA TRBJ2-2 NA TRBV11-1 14 CASSNRELTGELFF TGTGCCAGCAGCAACCGGGAACTCACCGGGGAGCTGTTTTTT
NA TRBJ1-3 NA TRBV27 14 CASRVNSGGNTIYF TGTGCCAGCAGGGTAAACAGTGGTGGAAACACCATATATTTT
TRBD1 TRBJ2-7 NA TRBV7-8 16 CASSSNPSRTGNEQYF TGTGCCAGCAGCTCCAATCCCTCTCGGACAGGAAACGAGCAGTACTTC
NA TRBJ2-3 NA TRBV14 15 CASSPYRRVQDTQYF TGTGCCAGCAGCCCGTACCGGAGGGTTCAAGATACGCAGTATTTT
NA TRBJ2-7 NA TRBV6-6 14 CASSWGRSLYEQYF TGTGCCAGCAGTTGGGGACGGAGTCTCTACGAGCAGTACTTC